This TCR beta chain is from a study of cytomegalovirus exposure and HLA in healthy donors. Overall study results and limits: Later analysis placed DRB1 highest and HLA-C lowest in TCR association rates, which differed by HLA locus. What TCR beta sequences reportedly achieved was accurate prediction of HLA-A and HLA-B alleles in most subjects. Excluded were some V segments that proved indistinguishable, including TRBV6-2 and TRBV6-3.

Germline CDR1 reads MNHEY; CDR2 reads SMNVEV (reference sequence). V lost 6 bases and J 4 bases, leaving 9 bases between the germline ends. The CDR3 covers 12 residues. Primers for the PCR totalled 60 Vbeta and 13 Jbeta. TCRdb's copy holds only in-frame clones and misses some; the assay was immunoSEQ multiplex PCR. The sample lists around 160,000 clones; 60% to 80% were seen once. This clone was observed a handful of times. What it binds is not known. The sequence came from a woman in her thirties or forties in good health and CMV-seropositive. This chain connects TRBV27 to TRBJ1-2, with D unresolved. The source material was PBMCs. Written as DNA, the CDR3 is TGTGCCAGCAGGGATCACAGCTATGGCTACACCTTC. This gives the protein CASRDHSYGYTF.